This T cell receptor (beta chain) was recovered during a study of shared clonotypes between healthy human individuals. Naive CD8 cells lacked CD45RO, underwent positive selection for CCR7 and left out terminally differentiated effector memory CD45RA+ cells. CDR1 MGHRA and CDR2 YSYEKL come from the germline V gene. V gave up 5 bases and J gave up 6 bases, with 23 bases separating them. This CDR3 is built from 17 residues. This table comes from immunoSEQ multiplex PCR, and its TCRdb copy is limited to in-frame clones, with some not included. Of 450,000 to 700,000 clones listed, just under 97% were seen once; the top ten hold over 0.09%.

Sequencing used naive CD8+ T cells sorted from blood. The rearrangement joins TRBV4-1 to TRBJ2-1; D possibly corresponds to TRBD2 (7 bases). This TCR was recovered from a woman aged 25 to 45 in good health. CDR3 nucleotides: TGCGCCAGCAGCTACCAGGGGACTCGCGGGAGTTCCAATGAGCAGTTCTTC. It codes for CASSYQGTRGSSNEQFF.